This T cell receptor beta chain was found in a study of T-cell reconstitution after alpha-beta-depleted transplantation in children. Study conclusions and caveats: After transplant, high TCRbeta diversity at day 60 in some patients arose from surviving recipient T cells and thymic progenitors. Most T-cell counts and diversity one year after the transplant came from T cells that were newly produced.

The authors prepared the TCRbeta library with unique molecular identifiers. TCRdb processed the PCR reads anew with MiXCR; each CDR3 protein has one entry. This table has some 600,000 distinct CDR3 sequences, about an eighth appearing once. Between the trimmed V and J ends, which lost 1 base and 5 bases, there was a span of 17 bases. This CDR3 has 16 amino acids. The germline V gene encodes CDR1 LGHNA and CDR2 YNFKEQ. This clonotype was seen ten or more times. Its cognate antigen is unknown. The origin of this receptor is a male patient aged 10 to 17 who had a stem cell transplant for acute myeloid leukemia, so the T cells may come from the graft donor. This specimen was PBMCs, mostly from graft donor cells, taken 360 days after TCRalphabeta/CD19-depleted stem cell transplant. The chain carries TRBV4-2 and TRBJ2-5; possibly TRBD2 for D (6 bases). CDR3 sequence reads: CASSQAGPGLQETQYF. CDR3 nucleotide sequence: TGTGCCAGCAGCCAAGCGGGACCGGGACTTCAGGAGACCCAGTACTTC.